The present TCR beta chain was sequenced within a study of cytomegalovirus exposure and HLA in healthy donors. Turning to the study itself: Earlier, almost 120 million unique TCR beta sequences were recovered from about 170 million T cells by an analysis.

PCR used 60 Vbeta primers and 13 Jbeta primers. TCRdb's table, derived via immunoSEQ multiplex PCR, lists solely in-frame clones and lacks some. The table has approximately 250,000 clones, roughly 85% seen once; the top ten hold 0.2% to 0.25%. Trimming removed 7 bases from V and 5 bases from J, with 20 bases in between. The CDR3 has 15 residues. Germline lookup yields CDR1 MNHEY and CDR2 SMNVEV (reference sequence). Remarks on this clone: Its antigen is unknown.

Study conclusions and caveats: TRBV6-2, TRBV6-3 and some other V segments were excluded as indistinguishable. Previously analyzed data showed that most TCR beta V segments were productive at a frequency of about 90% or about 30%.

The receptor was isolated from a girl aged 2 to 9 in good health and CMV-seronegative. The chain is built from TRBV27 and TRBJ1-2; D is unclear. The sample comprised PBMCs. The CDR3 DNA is TGTGCCAGCACCCGGACCGGGAGCTACTTTTATGGCTACACCTTC. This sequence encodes CASTRTGSYFYGYTF.